This note documents a single T cell receptor beta chain sequence. V dropped 6 bases and J dropped 4; count of bases not matched to a gene: 3. The CDR3 has 13 amino acids. Germline lookup yields CDR1 SNHLY and CDR2 FYNNEI. The table came from immunoSEQ multiplex PCR; TCRdb's copy has only in-frame clones and leaves some out. The sample shows 400,000 to 550,000 clones, around nine tenths of them seen only once. This specimen comes from a study of blood T cell repertoires in COVID-19. The chain links TRBV2 to TRBJ2-3; 8 bases are a match to TRBD2. The clonotype originates from a woman aged 25 to 45 with acute or convalescent COVID-19. Sequenced material: peripheral blood. The CDR3 loop is CASSVLAADTQYF. DNA for the CDR3: TGTGCCAGCAGCGTACTAGCGGCAGATACGCAGTATTTT. The full variable domain, its missing parts supplied by reference TRBV2 and TRBJ2-3, is EPEVTQTPSHQVTQMGQEVILRCVPISNHLYFYWYRQILGQKVEFLVSFYNNEISEKSEIFDDQFSVERPDGSNFTLKIRSTKLEDSAMYFCASSVLAADTQYFGPGTRLTVL.